This T cell receptor beta chain was found in a study of STAT5B mutations in CD4+ large granular lymphocyte leukemia. Unmatched junction bases numbered 8, after V lost 11 bases and J lost 4 bases. CDR3 length equals 13 residues. CDR1 is WSHSY, CDR2 SAAADI, per germline. The data were produced by immunoSEQ multiplex PCR, yet TCRdb's version contains in-frame clones alone and is incomplete. Here the sample spans approximately 32,000 clones, roughly 88% being singletons. The receptor was isolated from a human donor in good health. Sequenced sample: CD4+ T cells from blood buffy coats. The chain carries TRBV10-2 and TRBJ2-5, with 9 bases aligning to TRBD2. CDR3 sequence reads: CAGSLAGAETQYF. The CDR3 DNA reads as TGCGCCGGCTCCTTAGCGGGAGCAGAGACCCAGTACTTC.